One sample yielded the 14 T cell receptor beta chains listed below, sequenced in a study of beta chain features in type 1 diabetes. Study results and limitations: For Type 1 diabetes patients, all four CD4+ subsets carried TCRB CDR3s that were moderately but significantly shorter.

For these TCRs, the target antigens are not known. cDNA synthesis used the whole RNA isolate, giving expressed TCRB sequences. Profiling relied on immunoSEQ multiplex PCR, and the TCRdb table lists in-frame clones only, not all of them. This sample has a few hundred thousand clones; roughly 16% occur once, and the top ten carry roughly 0.08%. Input material: naive CD4+ T cells from blood. The receptor source for this set is a man aged 30 to 39 with type 1 diabetes.

The rearrangement uses TRBV6-5 and TRBJ2-1; 7 bases align to TRBD2. The J segment lost 6 bases and the V segment lost 6 bases, leaving 11 bases of the junction unmatched. Germline CDR1 is MNHEY and CDR2 is SVGAGI. This CDR3 region has 15 residues. In DNA form, the CDR3 reads TGTGCCAGCAGATCCGTAGCTAGCGGTTCCAATGAGCAGTTCTTC. The encoded protein is CASRSVASGSNEQFF.

This clone was recorded a few times. The CDR3 is CSVRVQGPSSYNEQFF. Here the CDR3 DNA reads TGCAGCGTGAGGGTTCAGGGCCCGAGCTCCTACAATGAGCAGTTCTTC. The rearrangement joins TRBV29-1 to TRBJ2-1, with D tentatively TRBD1 or TRBD2 (5 bases each). Germline V gene sequence: CDR1 SQVTM, CDR2 ANQGSEA. The CDR3 runs 16 residues. Trimming took 6 bases from V and 0 from J, leaving 18 bases between them.

This clone was counted between two and nine times. V gene TRBV4-1 combines with J gene TRBJ2-7; TRBD2 matches 12 bases. Germline CDR1 is MGHRA and CDR2 is YSYEKL. The CDR3 is 18 residues long. Trimming took 5 bases from V and 0 from J; bases not matched to a gene: 11. CDR3 DNA sequence: TGCGCCAGCAGCTCGCTACCGACTAGCGGGAGCCTCTCCTACGAGCAGTACTTC. The encoded protein is CASSSLPTSGSLSYEQYF.

V gene TRBV20-1 combines with J gene TRBJ2-7; possible D gene TRBD2, 6 bases. CDR1 is DFQATT and CDR2 is SNEGSKA in the germline V gene (reference sequence). Trimming took off 5 bases at V and 3 bases at J, with 8 bases between the two ends. The CDR3 length is 11 residues. The CDR3 nucleotides read TGCAGTGCTGGGGACTTCTACGAGCAGTACTTC. This sequence encodes CSAGDFYEQYF.

The CDR3 nucleotides read TGTGCCATCAGTGGGACTAGCGCTTACAATGAGCAGTTCTTC. This gives the protein CAISGTSAYNEQFF. The rearrangement links TRBV10-3 to TRBJ2-1, with 9 positions matching TRBD2. This CDR3 region has 14 residues. Germline CDR1 ENHRY, CDR2 SYGVKD. V dropped 4 bases and J dropped 4; count of bases not matched to a gene: 2.

This chain connects TRBV21-1 to TRBJ2-3; the D call TRBD2 from the table was never checked on the DNA. TRBV21-1 is described as a pseudogene. The CDR3 runs 17 residues. This CDR3 is CASSKGGLAGSTDTQYF. The CDR3 nucleotides are TGTGCCAGCAGCAAAGGGGGACTAGCGGGAAGCACAGATACGCAGTATTTT.

This chain uses TRBV30 with TRBJ1-1; TRBD1 matches at 7 bases. Germline V CDR1 and CDR2: GTSNPN, SVGIG (reference sequence). V lost 7 bases and J lost 11; bases outside the gene matches: 7. CDR3 length: 10 residues. The DNA of the CDR3 is TGTGCCTTCCATACAGGGGACGCTTTCTTT. This translates into CAFHTGDAFF.

CDR3 sequence: CASRPILTGGGSGANVLTF. The DNA for the CDR3 is TGCGCCAGCAGACCAATCCTCACCGGGGGAGGTTCTGGGGCCAACGTCCTGACTTTC. This chain connects TRBV4-1 to TRBJ2-6; a weak D match, TRBD2 (6 bases). Looked up from germline, CDR1 is MGHRA and CDR2 is YSYEKL. The CDR3 is 19 amino acids. V was clipped by 6 bases and J by 1 base, with 22 bases between them.

The rearrangement uses TRBV9 and TRBJ2-7, with D possibly being TRBD2 (5 bases). Germline V gene data show CDR1 as SGDLS and CDR2 as YYNGEE. Trimming took off 1 base at V and 5 bases at J, with 13 bases between the two ends. This CDR3 has 14 amino acids. The CDR3 DNA reads TGTGCCAGCAGCGTATCTTCGGGATCCCACGAGCAGTACTTC. Amino acid sequence: CASSVSSGSHEQYF.

As for this clone: Other DNA variants within this sample encode the same CDR3. CDR3 nucleotide sequence: TGTGCCAGCAGCTTAGACAGGGGTGGAGAGACCCAGTACTTC. As protein: CASSLDRGGETQYF. The V and J genes are TRBV7-2 and TRBJ2-5; TRBD1 matches 7 bases. The junction had 3 bases not matched to a gene; V was cut back by 1 base and J by 4 bases. There are 14 residues in the CDR3. Germline CDR1 reads SGHTA; CDR2 reads FQGNSA. The whole variable domain, filled in from reference TRBV7-2 and TRBJ2-5, reads GAGVSQSPSNKVTEKGKDVELRCDPISGHTALYWYRQSLGQGLEFLIYFQGNSAPDKSGLPSDRFSAERTGGSVSTLTIQRTQQEDSAVYLCASSLDRGGETQYFGPGTRLLVL.

This rearrangement joins TRBV6-1 to TRBJ2-1, with TRBD2 identical over 7 bases. Germline V gives CDR1 MNHNS, CDR2 SASEGT. V was pared by 1 base and J by 1 base, with 4 bases of the junction left unmatched. This CDR3 has 16 residues. The CDR3 sequence is CASSEDWRESYNEQFF. The CDR3 bases are TGTGCCAGCAGTGAAGATTGGCGGGAGTCCTACAATGAGCAGTTCTTC.

This chain uses TRBV23-1 with TRBJ2-3, with 7 bases lining up with TRBD1. TRBV23-1 is assigned to the ORF class and has an uncertain function. J lost 0 bases, V lost 3 bases, and 12 bases had no gene match. There are 18 residues in the CDR3. The CDR3 protein is CASSHRMTEGASTDTQYF. The CDR3 DNA follows: TGCGCCAGCAGTCACCGAATGACAGAGGGGGCCAGCACAGATACGCAGTATTTT.

The chain links TRBV9 to TRBJ1-3, with D perhaps matching TRBD1 (5 bases). This CDR3 has 15 residues. Trimming pared 0 bases from V and 8 bases from J, leaving 15 bases between. Per germline, CDR1 SGDLS and CDR2 YYNGEE. In DNA form, the CDR3 reads TGTGCCAGCAGCGTAGATACCGGGACCGGGGACACCATATATTTT. Translated, it gives CASSVDTGTGDTIYF.

The J gene is TRBJ1-1, the V gene TRBV29-1, with D maybe TRBD1 (6 bases). Trimming pared 6 bases from V and 1 base from J, leaving 12 bases between. Germline V gives CDR1 SQVTM, CDR2 ANQGSEA. CDR3 length: 13 residues. The DNA for the CDR3 is TGCAGCGTCCAGGGGCTCGGGAACACTGAAGCTTTCTTT. It translates to CSVQGLGNTEAFF.